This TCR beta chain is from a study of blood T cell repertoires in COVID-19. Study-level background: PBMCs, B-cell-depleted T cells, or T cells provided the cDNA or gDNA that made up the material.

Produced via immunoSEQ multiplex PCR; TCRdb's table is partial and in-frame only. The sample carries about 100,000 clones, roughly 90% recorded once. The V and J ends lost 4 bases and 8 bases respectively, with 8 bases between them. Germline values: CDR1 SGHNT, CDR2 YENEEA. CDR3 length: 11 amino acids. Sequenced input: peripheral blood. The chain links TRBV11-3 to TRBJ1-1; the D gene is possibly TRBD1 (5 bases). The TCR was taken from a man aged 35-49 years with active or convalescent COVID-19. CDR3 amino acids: CASSSRTEAFF. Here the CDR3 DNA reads TGTGCCAGCAGCTCTCGGACAGAAGCTTTCTTT.